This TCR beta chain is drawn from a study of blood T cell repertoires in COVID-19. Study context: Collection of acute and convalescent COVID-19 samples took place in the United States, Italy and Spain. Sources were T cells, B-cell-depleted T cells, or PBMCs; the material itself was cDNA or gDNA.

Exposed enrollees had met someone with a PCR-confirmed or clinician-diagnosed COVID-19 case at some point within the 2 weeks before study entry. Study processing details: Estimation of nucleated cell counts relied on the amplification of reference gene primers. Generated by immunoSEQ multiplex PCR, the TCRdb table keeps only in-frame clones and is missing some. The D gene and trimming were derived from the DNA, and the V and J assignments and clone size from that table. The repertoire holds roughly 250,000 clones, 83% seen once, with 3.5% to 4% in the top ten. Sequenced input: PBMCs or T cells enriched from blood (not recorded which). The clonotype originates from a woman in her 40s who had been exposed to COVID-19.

The CDR3 DNA reads as TGCAGCGTTGAAAGCGACAGGGGCGTCGGGACTGAAGCTTTCTTT. This codes for CSVESDRGVGTEAFF. The J gene is TRBJ1-1, the V gene TRBV29-1; the match to TRBD1 covers 8 bases. The CDR3 has 15 residues. The germline gives CDR1 SQVTM, CDR2 ANQGSEA. After removal of 2 bases from V and 5 bases from J, the junction contained 10 bases not matched to a gene.